This T cell receptor (beta chain) was identified during a study of blood T cell repertoires in COVID-19. Study background: From the United States, Italy and Spain came samples of acute and convalescent COVID-19.

Per the study methods: Amplification of reference gene primers provided the estimated nucleated cell counts. Data came from immunoSEQ multiplex PCR; TCRdb stores just in-frame clones and leaves some out. D and trimming come from the DNA, and the V and J calls and clone size come from that table. There are a few hundred thousand clones in the sample; about 92% occur only once, and approximately 17% lies in the top ten. There are a few counts of this clone. Participants' reported clinical history set cohort assignment. All recovered Cohort 3 donors got two negative PCRs, got clearance, or saw symptom resolution. The clonotype originates from a woman aged 25 to 39 who had recovered from COVID-19. Sequenced input: PBMCs or T cells enriched from blood (not recorded which).

This CDR3 is CASSLAGGANYGYTF. CDR3 DNA: TGTGCCAGCAGCTTAGCTGGGGGCGCGAACTATGGCTACACCTTC. This chain links TRBV7-8 with TRBJ1-2; D may be TRBD1 (6 bases). CDR1 and CDR2 from the germline V gene are SGHVS and FQNEAQ. V was clipped by 0 bases and J by 2 bases, with 10 bases between them. The CDR3 has 15 amino acids. Complete variable domain (other parts from reference TRBV7-8 and TRBJ1-2): GAGVSQSPRYKVAKRGQDVALRCDPISGHVSLFWYQQALGQGPEFLTYFQNEAQLDKSGLPSDRFFAERPEGSVSTLKIQRTQQEDSAVYLCASSLAGGANYGYTFGSGTRLTVV.